This paragraph covers one T cell receptor beta chain sequence. The sample originates from a study of shared clonotypes between healthy human individuals. Authors' data handling: With immunoSEQ giving junction-only sequences and no quality scores, filtering differed. TCRdb's table, derived via immunoSEQ multiplex PCR, lists solely in-frame clones and lacks some. V, J and clone size are taken as reported in that table, and D and trimming were inferred from the DNA itself. This sample carries approximately 1,000,000 clones, about 84% of them seen once, and the ten largest clones take 0.52%. Trimming removed 5 bases from V and 3 bases from J; junction bases left unmatched: 6. This CDR3 is 14 amino acids long. Germline V gene sequence: CDR1 SGHTA, CDR2 FQGNSA.

The source is a young man in good health. Some clones in this sample may be carry-over from other donors' samples. This rearrangement joins TRBV7-2 to TRBJ2-7; 8 nucleotides agree with TRBD1. Specimen: memory CD4+ T cells from PBMCs. The subset denotes: CD45RA-negative fraction. CDR3: CASSPGQGGYEQYF. CDR3 coding DNA: TGTGCCAGCAGCCCCGGACAGGGCGGCTACGAGCAGTACTTC.